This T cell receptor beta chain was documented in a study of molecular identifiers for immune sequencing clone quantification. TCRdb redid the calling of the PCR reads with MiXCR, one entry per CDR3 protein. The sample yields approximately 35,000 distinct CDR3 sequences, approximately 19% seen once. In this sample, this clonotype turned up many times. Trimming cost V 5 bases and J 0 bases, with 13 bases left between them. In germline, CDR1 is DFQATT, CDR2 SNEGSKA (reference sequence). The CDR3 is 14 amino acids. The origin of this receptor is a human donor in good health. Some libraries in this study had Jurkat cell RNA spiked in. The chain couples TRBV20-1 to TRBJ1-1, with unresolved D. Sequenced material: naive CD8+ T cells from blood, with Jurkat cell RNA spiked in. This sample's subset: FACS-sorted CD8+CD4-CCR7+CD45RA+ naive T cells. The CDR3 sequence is CSAEHRTVNTEAFF. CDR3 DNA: TGCAGTGCTGAGCACCGGACGGTGAACACTGAAGCTTTCTTT.